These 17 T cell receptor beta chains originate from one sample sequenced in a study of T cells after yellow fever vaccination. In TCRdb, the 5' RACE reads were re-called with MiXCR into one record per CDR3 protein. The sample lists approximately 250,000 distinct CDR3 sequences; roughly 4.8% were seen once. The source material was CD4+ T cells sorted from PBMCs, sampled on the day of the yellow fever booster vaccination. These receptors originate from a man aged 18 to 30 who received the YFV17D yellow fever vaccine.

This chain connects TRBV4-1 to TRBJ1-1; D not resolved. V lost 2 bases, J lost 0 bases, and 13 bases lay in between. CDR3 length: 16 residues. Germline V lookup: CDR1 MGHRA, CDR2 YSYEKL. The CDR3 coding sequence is TGCGCCAGCAGCCAATTACTAGAGAACATGAACACTGAAGCTTTCTTT. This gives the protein CASSQLLENMNTEAFF.

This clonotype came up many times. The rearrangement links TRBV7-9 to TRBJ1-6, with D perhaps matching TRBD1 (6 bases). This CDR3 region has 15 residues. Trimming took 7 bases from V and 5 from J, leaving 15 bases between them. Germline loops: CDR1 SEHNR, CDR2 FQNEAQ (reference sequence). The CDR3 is CASTPGTFDNSPLHF. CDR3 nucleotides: TGTGCCAGCACCCCCGGGACATTTGATAATTCACCCCTCCACTTT.

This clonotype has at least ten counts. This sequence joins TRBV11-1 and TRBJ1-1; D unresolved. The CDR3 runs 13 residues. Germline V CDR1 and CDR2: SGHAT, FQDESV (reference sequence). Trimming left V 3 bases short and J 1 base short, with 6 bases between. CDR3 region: CASSFRANTEAFF. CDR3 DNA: TGTGCCAGCAGCTTTCGGGCGAACACTGAAGCTTTCTTT. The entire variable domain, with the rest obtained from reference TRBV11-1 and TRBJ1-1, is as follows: EAEVAQSPRYKITEKSQAVAFWCDPISGHATLYWYRQILGQGPELLVQFQDESVVDDSQLPKDRFSAERLKGVDSTLKIQPAELGDSAMYLCASSFRANTEAFFGQGTRLTVV.

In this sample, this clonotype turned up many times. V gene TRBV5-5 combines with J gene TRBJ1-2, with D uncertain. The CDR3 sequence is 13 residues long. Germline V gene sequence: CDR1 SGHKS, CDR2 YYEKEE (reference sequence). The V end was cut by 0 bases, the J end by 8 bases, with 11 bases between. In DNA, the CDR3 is TGTGCCAGCAGCTTGGACCCGGCGGGCGGCTACACCTTC. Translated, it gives CASSLDPAGGYTF.

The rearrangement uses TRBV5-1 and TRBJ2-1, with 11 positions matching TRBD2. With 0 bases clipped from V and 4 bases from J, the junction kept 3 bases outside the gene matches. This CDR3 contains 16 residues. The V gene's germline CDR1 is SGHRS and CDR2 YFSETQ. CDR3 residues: CASSLGLAGIYNEQFF. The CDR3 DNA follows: TGCGCCAGCAGCTTGGGACTAGCGGGGATTTACAATGAGCAGTTCTTC.

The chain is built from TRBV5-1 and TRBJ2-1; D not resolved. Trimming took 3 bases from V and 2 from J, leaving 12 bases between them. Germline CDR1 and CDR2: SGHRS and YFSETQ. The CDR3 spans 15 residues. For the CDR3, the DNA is TGCGCCAGCAGCTCCAGACAAATCCCCTACAATGAGCAGTTCTTC. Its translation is CASSSRQIPYNEQFF.

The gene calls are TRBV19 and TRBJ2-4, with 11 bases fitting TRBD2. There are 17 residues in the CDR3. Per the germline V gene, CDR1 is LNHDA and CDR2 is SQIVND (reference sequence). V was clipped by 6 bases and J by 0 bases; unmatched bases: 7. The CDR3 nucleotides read TGTGCCAGTAGCAATAGCGGGGGGGCCCTAGCCAAAAACATTCAGTACTTC. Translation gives CASSNSGGALAKNIQYF.

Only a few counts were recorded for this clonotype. CDR3 residues: CASSMFRLTNYGYTF. The CDR3 DNA reads as TGTGCCAGCAGTATGTTTCGACTAACTAACTATGGCTACACCTTC. The gene calls are TRBV7-9 and TRBJ1-2; D call uncertain. V was trimmed by 6 bases and J by 0 bases, leaving 14 bases between them. CDR3 length: 15 amino acids. Germline V CDR1 and CDR2: SEHNR, FQNEAQ (reference sequence).

The CDR3 DNA reads TGTGCCAGCAGCCCAATTCCGGGGCCGACCCTAAAGGTGGGCTACACCTTC. Encoded protein: CASSPIPGPTLKVGYTF. This sequence joins TRBV16 and TRBJ1-2, with D possibly being TRBD1 (5 bases). The CDR3 runs to 17 residues. Germline CDR1 is KGHSY and CDR2 is FQNENV. Deletions cut 4 bases from V and 8 bases from J, with 26 bases between.

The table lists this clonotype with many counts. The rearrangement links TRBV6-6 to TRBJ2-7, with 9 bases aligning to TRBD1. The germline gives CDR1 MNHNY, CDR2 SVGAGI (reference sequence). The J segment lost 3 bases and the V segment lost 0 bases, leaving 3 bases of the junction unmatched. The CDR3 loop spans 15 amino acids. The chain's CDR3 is CASSYSTTGGYEQYV. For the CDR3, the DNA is TGTGCCAGCAGTTACTCTACGACAGGGGGCTACGAGCAGTACGTC.

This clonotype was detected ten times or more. The CDR3 here is CASSAGQGMEKLFF. The CDR3 DNA reads as TGTGCCAGCAGCGCGGGACAGGGAATGGAAAAACTGTTTTTT. The chain joins TRBV28 to TRBJ1-4, with 9 bases identical to TRBD1. V was pared by 6 bases and J by 8 bases, with 7 bases of the junction left unmatched. The CDR3 has 14 residues. CDR1 is MDHEN and CDR2 is SYDVKM in the germline V gene.

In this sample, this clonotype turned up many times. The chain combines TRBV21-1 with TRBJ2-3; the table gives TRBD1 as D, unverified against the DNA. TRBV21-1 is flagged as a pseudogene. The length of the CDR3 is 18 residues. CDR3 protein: CASSKEGWQGEITDTQYF. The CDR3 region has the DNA TGTGCCAGCAGCAAAGAGGGTTGGCAGGGAGAAATCACAGATACGCAGTATTTT.

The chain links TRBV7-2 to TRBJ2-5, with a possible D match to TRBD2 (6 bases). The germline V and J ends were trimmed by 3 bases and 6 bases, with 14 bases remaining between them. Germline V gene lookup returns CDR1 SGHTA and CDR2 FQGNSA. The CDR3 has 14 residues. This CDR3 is CASSLEGMRKTQYF. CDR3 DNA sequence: TGTGCCAGCAGCTTGGAGGGGATGAGAAAGACCCAGTACTTC. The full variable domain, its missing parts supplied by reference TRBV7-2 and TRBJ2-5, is GAGVSQSPSNKVTEKGKDVELRCDPISGHTALYWYRQSLGQGLEFLIYFQGNSAPDKSGLPSDRFSAERTGGSVSTLTIQRTQQEDSAVYLCASSLEGMRKTQYFGPGTRLLVL.

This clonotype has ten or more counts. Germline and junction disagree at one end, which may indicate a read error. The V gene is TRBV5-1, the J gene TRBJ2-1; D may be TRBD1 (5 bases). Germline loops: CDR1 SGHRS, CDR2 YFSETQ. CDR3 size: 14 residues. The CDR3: CASSLGQGHNEQFF. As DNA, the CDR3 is TGTGCCAGCAGCTTAGGGCAGGGCCACAATGAGCAGTTCTTC.

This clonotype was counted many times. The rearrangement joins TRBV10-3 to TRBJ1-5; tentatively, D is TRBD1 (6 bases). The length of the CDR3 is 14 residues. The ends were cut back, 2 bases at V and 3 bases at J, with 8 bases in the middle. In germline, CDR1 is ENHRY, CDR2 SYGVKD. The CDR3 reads CAISEGQLNQPQHF. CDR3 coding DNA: TGTGCCATCAGTGAGGGACAGCTCAATCAGCCCCAGCATTTT.

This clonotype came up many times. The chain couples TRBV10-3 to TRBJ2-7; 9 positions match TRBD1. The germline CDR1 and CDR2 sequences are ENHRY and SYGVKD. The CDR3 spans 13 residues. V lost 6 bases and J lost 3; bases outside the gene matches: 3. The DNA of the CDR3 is TGTGCCATCAGGGACAGGGGTAGCTACGAGCAGTACTTC. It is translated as CAIRDRGSYEQYF.

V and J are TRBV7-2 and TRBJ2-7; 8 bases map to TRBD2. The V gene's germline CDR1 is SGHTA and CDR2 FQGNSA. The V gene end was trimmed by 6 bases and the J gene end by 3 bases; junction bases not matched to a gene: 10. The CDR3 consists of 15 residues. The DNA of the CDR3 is TGTGCCAGCAGTCGGTATCGAGCGGGGGTCTACGAGCAGTACGTC. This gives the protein CASSRYRAGVYEQYV.